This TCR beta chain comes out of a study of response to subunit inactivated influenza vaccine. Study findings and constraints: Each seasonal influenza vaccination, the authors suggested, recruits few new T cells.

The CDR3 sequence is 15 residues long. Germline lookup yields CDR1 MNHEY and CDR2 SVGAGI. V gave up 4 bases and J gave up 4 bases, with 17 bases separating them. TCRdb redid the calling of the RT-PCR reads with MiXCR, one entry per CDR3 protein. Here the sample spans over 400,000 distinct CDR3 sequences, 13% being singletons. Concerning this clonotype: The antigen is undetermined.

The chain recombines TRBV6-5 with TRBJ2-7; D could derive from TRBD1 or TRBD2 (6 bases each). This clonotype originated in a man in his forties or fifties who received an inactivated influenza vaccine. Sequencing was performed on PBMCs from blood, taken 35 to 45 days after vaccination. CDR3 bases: TGTGCCAGCAGTTGGTGGTTGGGGGGCGAGTACGAGCAGTACTTC. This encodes CASSWWLGGEYEQYF.